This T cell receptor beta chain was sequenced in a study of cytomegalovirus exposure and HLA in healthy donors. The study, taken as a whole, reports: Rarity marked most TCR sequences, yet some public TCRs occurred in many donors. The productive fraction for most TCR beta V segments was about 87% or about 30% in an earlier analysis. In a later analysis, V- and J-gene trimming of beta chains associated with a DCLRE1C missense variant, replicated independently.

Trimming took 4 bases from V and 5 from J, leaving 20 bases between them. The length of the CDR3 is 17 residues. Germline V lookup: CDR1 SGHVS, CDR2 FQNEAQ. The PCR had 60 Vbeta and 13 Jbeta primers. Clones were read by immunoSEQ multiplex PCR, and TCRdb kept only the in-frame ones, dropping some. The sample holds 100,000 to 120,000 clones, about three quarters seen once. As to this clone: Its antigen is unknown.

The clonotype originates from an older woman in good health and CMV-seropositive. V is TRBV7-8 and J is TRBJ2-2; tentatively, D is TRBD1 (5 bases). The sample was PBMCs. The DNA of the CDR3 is TGTGCCAGCAGCTCAACTGGTGCAGGGTTTAGGACCGGGGAGCTGTTTTTT. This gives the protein CASSSTGAGFRTGELFF.